Below are 7 T cell receptor beta chains sequenced from a single sample in a study of shared clonotypes between healthy human individuals. Repertoires were generated with immunoSEQ multiplex PCR, while TCRdb's copy carries only in-frame clones and drops some. The table shows 2 million to 2.5 million clones, with 85% to 95% occurring only once. The sequenced sample was naive CD4+ T cells from PBMCs. The subset is: CD45RA+ positively selected. Receptors originate from a man between 18 and 29 years old in good health. Some clones in this sample may be carry-over from other donors' samples.

The chain links TRBV6-1 to TRBJ1-5; D is perhaps TRBD1 (6 bases). This CDR3 is built from 14 residues. In germline, CDR1 is MNHNS, CDR2 SASEGT. V lost 6 bases to trimming and J lost 4 bases, with 13 bases between them. The DNA of the CDR3 is TGTGCCAGCAGAGGGGGGTCTAGGAATCAGCCCCAGCATTTT. Its protein is CASRGGSRNQPQHF.

The chain carries TRBV28 and TRBJ2-6, with D possibly TRBD1 on 6 matching bases. V lost 5 bases, J lost 2 bases, and 13 bases lay in between. In germline, CDR1 is MDHEN, CDR2 SYDVKM. This CDR3 contains 16 residues. The CDR3 region has the DNA TGTGCCAGCAGTGCTCAGGGGTTAGCTGGGGCCAACGTCCTGACTTTC. This codes for CASSAQGLAGANVLTF.

This chain connects TRBV18 to TRBJ2-1, with D perhaps TRBD2 (6 bases). CDR3 length: 16 residues. V shed 6 bases and J shed 1 base, with 16 bases lying between them. Germline V gene lookup returns CDR1 KGHSH and CDR2 LQKENI. The CDR3 sequence is CASSLEGGGSYNEQFF. The CDR3 DNA reads as TGTGCCAGCTCCCTCGAGGGAGGCGGGTCCTACAATGAGCAGTTCTTC.

The J gene is TRBJ1-4, the V gene TRBV5-6, with a weak D call TRBD1 (5 bases). The CDR3 is made up of 16 amino acids. Germline-derived CDR1 and CDR2 are SGHDT and YYEEEE. V was shortened by 6 bases and J by 2 bases, with 17 bases between the two germline ends. This chain's CDR3 is CASTLQVGQTNEKLFF. The CDR3 region has the DNA TGTGCCAGCACCCTTCAAGTGGGGCAGACTAATGAAAAACTGTTTTTT.

This sequence joins TRBV11-2 and TRBJ2-1; TRBD2 is a possible D gene (5 bases). The V gene's germline CDR1 is SGHAT and CDR2 FQNNGV. V gave up 5 bases and J gave up 6 bases, with 11 bases separating them. The CDR3 loop spans 13 amino acids. DNA of the CDR3: TGTGCCAGCAGCCGACTACCAGCCAATGAGCAGTTCTTC. Translated, it gives CASSRLPANEQFF.

This clone was seen just once. The V call is TRBV7-6, the J call TRBJ2-2; TRBD2 agrees at 13 bases. The CDR3 totals 17 residues. V trimming: 3 bases; J trimming: 2 bases; junction bases outside the gene matches: 3. Germline-derived CDR1 and CDR2 are SGHVS and FNYEAQ. DNA for the CDR3: TGTGCCAGCAGCTTGACTAGCGGGAGGCTCAACACCGGGGAGCTGTTTTTT. It translates to CASSLTSGRLNTGELFF.

The rearrangement joins TRBV6-6 to TRBJ1-3; tentative D call: TRBD1 (5 bases). The V end lost 5 bases, the J end lost 2 bases, and 16 bases lay between the germline ends. Germline V gene data show CDR1 as MNHNY and CDR2 as SVGAGI (reference sequence). The CDR3 runs to 16 residues. The CDR3: CASSPPGRAAGNTIYF. Here the CDR3 DNA reads TGTGCCAGCAGTCCACCAGGGAGGGCGGCTGGAAACACCATATATTTT.